Sequencing of this TCR beta chain was carried out in a study of blood T cell repertoires in COVID-19. This CDR3 is built from 17 residues. The germline CDR1 and CDR2 sequences are LNHDA and SQIVND (reference sequence). The junction had 10 bases not matched to a gene; V was cut back by 2 bases and J by 3 bases. TCRdb's copy holds only in-frame clones and misses some; the assay was immunoSEQ multiplex PCR. This table has about 120,000 clones, 88% appearing once. The chain employs TRBV19 and TRBJ1-5; TRBD1 matches 7 bases. This clonotype was obtained from a human donor in a cohort sampled during active COVID-19. Sequencing was carried out using peripheral blood. The CDR3 reads CASSILERTGYNQPQHF. Written as DNA, the CDR3 is TGTGCCAGTAGTATACTTGAAAGGACAGGATACAATCAGCCCCAGCATTTT.